What follows are 5 T cell receptor beta chains derived from one specimen sequenced in a study of blood T cell repertoires in COVID-19. Profiling relied on immunoSEQ multiplex PCR, and the TCRdb table lists in-frame clones only, not all of them. The sample holds approximately 250,000 clones; approximately 90% are singletons and the top ten take roughly 4.3%. Material: PBMCs or T cells enriched from blood (not recorded which). The origin of the receptors is a woman aged 25 to 39 with acute COVID-19.

The chain couples TRBV7-3 to TRBJ1-6; no definite D call. Trimming pared 2 bases from V and 7 bases from J, leaving 6 bases between. CDR1 and CDR2 from the germline V gene are SGHTA and FQGTGA. The length of the CDR3 is 13 residues. As DNA, the CDR3 is TGTGCCAGCAGCTTATTCTCGAATTCACCCCTCCACTTT. Protein sequence: CASSLFSNSPLHF.

J is TRBJ1-2 and V is TRBV27; D is perhaps TRBD1 (5 bases). This CDR3 has 13 residues. From germline, CDR1 is MNHEY and CDR2 SMNVEV (reference sequence). The V gene lost 6 bases and the J gene lost 3 bases, with 11 bases spanning the gap. The CDR3 DNA is TGTGCCAGCAGAACTGGGGCCCACTATGGCTACACCTTC. It encodes CASRTGAHYGYTF.

This clone was counted a single time. This sequence joins TRBV7-9 and TRBJ2-3; a weak D match, TRBD2 (6 bases). The CDR3 spans 13 residues. Between the trimmed V and J ends, which lost 6 bases and 4 bases, there was a span of 11 bases. The V gene's germline CDR1 is SEHNR and CDR2 FQNEAQ (reference sequence). This chain's CDR3 is CASRLAPADTQYF. In DNA form, the CDR3 reads TGTGCCAGCAGACTAGCCCCCGCAGATACGCAGTATTTT.

In this sample, this clone turned up a few times. The chain combines TRBV21-1 with TRBJ2-4; TRBD1, the table's D call, was not compared with the DNA. TRBV21-1 is a pseudogene locus. This CDR3 is built from 20 residues. As DNA, the CDR3 is TGTGCCAGCAGCAAAGTTCGGGGCAGGGGCCCCGGCCGGGCAAAAGGGATTCAGTACTTC. This encodes CASSKVRGRGPGRAKGIQYF.

Regarding this clone: The germline gene is not matched at one end of the junction; a read error may be the cause. The rearrangement links TRBV7-9 to TRBJ1-4; D perhaps matches TRBD1 (5 bases). Germline CDR1 SEHNR, CDR2 FQNEAQ (reference sequence). The CDR3 is made up of 13 amino acids. The CDR3 bases are TGTGCCAGCCGCTTGGGGCCCGGCGAAAAACTGTTTTTT. It codes for CASRLGPGEKLFF.